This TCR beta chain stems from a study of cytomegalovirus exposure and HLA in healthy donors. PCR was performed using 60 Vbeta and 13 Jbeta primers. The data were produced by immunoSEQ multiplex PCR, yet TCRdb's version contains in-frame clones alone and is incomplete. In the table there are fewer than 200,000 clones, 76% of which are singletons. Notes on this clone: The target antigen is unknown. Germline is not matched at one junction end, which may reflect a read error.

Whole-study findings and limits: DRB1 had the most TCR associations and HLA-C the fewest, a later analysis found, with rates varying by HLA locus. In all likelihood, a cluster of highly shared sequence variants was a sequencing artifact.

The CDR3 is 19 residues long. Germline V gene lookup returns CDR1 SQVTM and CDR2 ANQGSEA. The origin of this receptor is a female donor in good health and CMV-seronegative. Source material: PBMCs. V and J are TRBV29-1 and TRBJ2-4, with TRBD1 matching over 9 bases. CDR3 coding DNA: TGCAGCGTAGATTCCTACAGGGGGCAAAGAGGTAGAACGGGAAACAGTCAGTACTTC. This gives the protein CSVDSYRGQRGRTGNSQYF. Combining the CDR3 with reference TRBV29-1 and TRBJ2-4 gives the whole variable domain SAVISQKPSRDICQRGTSLTIQCQVDSQVTMMFWYRQQPGQSLTLIATANQGSEATYESGFVIDKFPISRPNLTFSTLTVSNMSPEDSSIYLCSVDSYRGQRGRTGNSQYFGAGTRLSVL.